This section outlines one T cell receptor (beta chain) sequence together with its context. The antigen remains unidentified. This record comes from a study of beta chain features in type 1 diabetes. The overall study: Summed over all samples, the examined sorted cells came to 95 million to 130 million.

The CDR3 has 13 amino acids. Germline CDR1 reads MGHDK; CDR2 reads SYGVNS. V dropped 4 bases and J dropped 6 bases, with 7 bases sitting between them. Study observations and caveats: Patients' naive, central memory and Treg TCRB repertoires seemed closer to one another than those of healthy donors.

Expressed TCRB transcripts were sequenced after all isolated RNA was converted to cDNA. Some clones are missing from TCRdb's copy, which holds only in-frame ones; the method was immunoSEQ multiplex PCR. The top ten hold about 0.087% of the sample, which has 600,000 to 650,000 clones, 15% to 19% seen once. Every donor provided one heparinised blood draw, which averaged approximately 100 mL. The sample comprised naive CD4+ T cells from blood. This sequence joins TRBV25-1 and TRBJ1-6; no definite D call. The receptor was isolated from a man aged 18 to 30 in good health. DNA for the CDR3: TGTGCCAGCAGTGGAGGGCCTAATTCACCCCTCCACTTT. As protein: CASSGGPNSPLHF.